This T cell receptor (beta chain) originates from a study of cytotoxic CD8 clonotypes in ibrutinib-treated CLL. This table comes from immunoSEQ multiplex PCR, and its TCRdb copy is limited to in-frame clones, with some not included. The data show 130,000 or so clones, less than 90% seen once. Regarding this clone: Its antigen is undetermined.

Study results and caveats: Whereas clonality rose at ibrutinib response, it declined toward baseline at progression.

This CDR3 spans 14 amino acids. Germline values: CDR1 MNHEY, CDR2 SVGAGI. The V end lost 5 bases, the J end lost 10 bases, and 17 bases lay between the germline ends. This sequence was found in a human donor with chronic lymphocytic leukemia. The sample was PBMCs, taken after 24 months of ibrutinib treatment. The chain is built from TRBV6-5 and TRBJ1-4, with D possibly matching TRBD1 (6 bases). CDR3 nucleotide sequence: TGTGCCAGCAGTCAGGACAGCGCAGGAATAAAACTGTTTTTT. Translation: CASSQDSAGIKLFF.